Listed here is a single T cell receptor beta chain. This sample was taken from a study of blood T cell repertoires in COVID-19. TCRdb's copy holds only in-frame clones and misses some; the assay was immunoSEQ multiplex PCR. The table includes 150,000 to 200,000 clones, about 81% detected once. This CDR3 has 14 amino acids. Germline V lookup: CDR1 SNHLY, CDR2 FYNNEI. Trimming took 5 bases from V and 1 from J; bases not matched to a gene: 4. The sequenced material came from peripheral blood. This TCR was recovered from an elderly woman with COVID-19, enrolled during active disease. The rearrangement joins TRBV2 to TRBJ1-1, with 7 bases lining up with TRBD1. The CDR3 sequence: CASSPTGENTEAFF. The CDR3 nucleotides are TGTGCCAGCAGTCCAACAGGGGAGAACACTGAAGCTTTCTTT.